These 13 T cell receptor beta chains originate from one sample sequenced in a study of T cells after yellow fever vaccination. One entry per CDR3 protein, called by TCRdb with MiXCR from the 5' RACE reads. This table has 300,000 to 400,000 distinct CDR3 sequences, about 8.3% appearing once. Material: PBMCs, obtained around 45 days after the first yellow fever vaccination. The receptors here all came from a man younger than 35 who received the YFV17D yellow fever vaccine.

This clonotype has more than one count but fewer than ten. V and J are TRBV5-1 and TRBJ1-2; D remains unclear. V lost 5 bases and J lost 3, with 14 bases in between. CDR3 size: 14 residues. The germline V gene encodes CDR1 SGHRS and CDR2 YFSETQ. CDR3 bases: TGCGCCAGCAGGGTGAGGACCACTGACTATGGCTACACCTTC. Protein product: CASRVRTTDYGYTF.

The V gene is TRBV5-5, the J gene TRBJ1-4; D gene ambiguous. Germline V gene sequence: CDR1 SGHKS, CDR2 YYEKEE (reference sequence). V lost 4 bases and J 3 bases, leaving 19 bases between the germline ends. CDR3 size: 17 residues. The CDR3: CASSRDGPAEANEKLFF. DNA for the CDR3: TGTGCCAGCAGCCGTGACGGGCCTGCCGAAGCTAATGAAAAACTGTTTTTT.

CDR3 sequence: CASSPTTGAGRGYTF. DNA of the CDR3: TGTGCCAGCAGTCCCACGACAGGGGCGGGTCGTGGCTACACCTTC. V usage is TRBV28 and J usage is TRBJ1-2; 8 bases map to TRBD1. V lost 5 bases, J lost 7 bases, and 12 bases stayed unmatched. This CDR3 has 15 amino acids. Per germline, CDR1 MDHEN and CDR2 SYDVKM.

This chain joins TRBV4-3 and TRBJ2-3; D remains unclear. The germline V gene encodes CDR1 LGHNA and CDR2 YSLEER. The germline V and J ends were trimmed by 1 base and 3 bases, with 11 bases remaining between them. The CDR3 is 15 residues long. DNA for the CDR3: TGCGCCAGCAGCCAAGGTCGAGCGCGGACAGATACGCAGTATTTT. Encoded protein: CASSQGRARTDTQYF.

V usage is TRBV5-1 and J usage is TRBJ2-1, with TRBD1 as a possible D gene (6 bases). The CDR3 extends over 13 amino acids. The V gene's germline CDR1 is SGHRS and CDR2 YFSETQ. V lost 8 bases to trimming and J lost 4 bases, with 13 bases between them. The CDR3 here is CASRQARYNEQFF. The DNA for the CDR3 is TGCGCCAGTCGACAGGCCAGGTACAATGAGCAGTTCTTC.

The V and J genes are TRBV4-2 and TRBJ2-1, with TRBD2 matching 11 bases. The CDR3 is made up of 16 amino acids. With V trimmed by 0 bases and J by 11 bases, 9 bases remained unmatched. The germline gives CDR1 LGHNA, CDR2 YNFKEQ. The chain's CDR3 is CASSQEVAGGALQQFF. In DNA form, the CDR3 reads TGTGCCAGCAGCCAAGAGGTAGCGGGGGGGGCCTTACAGCAGTTCTTC.

This clonotype was seen only a few times. The rearrangement joins TRBV4-2 to TRBJ2-2; D may be TRBD2 (5 bases). The V gene lost 4 bases and the J gene lost 4 bases, with 10 bases spanning the gap. The CDR3 is 14 amino acids. Per the germline V gene, CDR1 is LGHNA and CDR2 is YNFKEQ. The DNA for the CDR3 is TGTGCCAGCAGCCCGGCTCGGGGCACCGGGGAGCTGTTTTTT. Its translation is CASSPARGTGELFF.

The V and J genes are TRBV7-2 and TRBJ2-3; D might be TRBD2 (5 bases). Trimming removed 1 base from V and 5 bases from J, with 7 bases in between. The germline CDR1 and CDR2 sequences are SGHTA and FQGNSA. This CDR3 region has 13 residues. The chain's CDR3 is CASSLDGRDTQYF. DNA for the CDR3: TGTGCCAGCAGCTTAGATGGGAGAGATACGCAGTATTTT.

Only a few counts were recorded for this clonotype. Germline and junction disagree at one end, which may indicate a read error. The V and J genes are TRBV20-1 and TRBJ2-3, with TRBD2 matching 15 bases. Germline V gene sequence: CDR1 DFQATT, CDR2 SNEGSKA (reference sequence). The CDR3 consists of 16 residues. The CDR3 spells CSGRGGLAGGVDTQYF. The CDR3 region has the DNA TGCAGTGGTAGAGGGGGACTAGCGGGGGGAGTAGATACGCAGTATTTT.

This clonotype was detected only a few times. The gene calls are TRBV12-3 or TRBV12-4 and TRBJ2-4; D may be TRBD1 (6 bases). Trimming shortened V by 6 bases and J by 7 bases, and 16 bases separated the two germline ends. This CDR3 contains 14 residues. CDR3 coding DNA: TGTGCCAGCAGCCCGATGGGCAGGGGTAACATTCAGTACTTC. It is translated as CASSPMGRGNIQYF.

This CDR3 reads CSWGVDEQFF. The CDR3 DNA is TGCAGCTGGGGGGTGGATGAGCAGTTCTTC. The chain is built from TRBV20-1 and TRBJ2-1; a possible D gene is TRBD2 (6 bases). The CDR3 extends over 10 amino acids. Germline loops: CDR1 DFQATT, CDR2 SNEGSKA (reference sequence).

This chain connects TRBV12-3 or TRBV12-4 to TRBJ2-1, with 7 nucleotides matching TRBD2. The ends lost 4 bases at V and 2 bases at J; junction bases unmatched: 8. The CDR3 extends over 16 amino acids. Written as DNA, the CDR3 is TGTGCCAGCAGTTCCTACCGGGAGGCGGCCTACAATGAGCAGTTCTTC. It is translated as CASSSYREAAYNEQFF.

The rearrangement uses TRBV5-1 and TRBJ2-5, with a weak D call TRBD1 (5 bases). Germline assignment: CDR1 SGHRS and CDR2 YFSETQ. Deletions cut 7 bases from V and 5 bases from J, with 18 bases between. This CDR3 spans 14 amino acids. CDR3 region: CASRKTVRVETQYF. CDR3 DNA sequence: TGCGCCAGCCGAAAGACAGTGAGAGTGGAGACCCAGTACTTC.